Listed here are 25 T cell receptor beta chains from one sample, sequenced in a study of T cell responses to AZD1222 COVID-19 vaccine. Generated by immunoSEQ multiplex PCR, the TCRdb table keeps only in-frame clones and is missing some. The profile shows about 77,000 clones, roughly 90% of them singletons. Sample: peripheral blood, taken 28 days after the second AZD1222 dose. Receptors were obtained from an adult who received the AZD1222 COVID-19 vaccine.

The V gene is TRBV29-1, the J gene TRBJ2-7, with 13 positions matching TRBD2. The CDR3 runs to 13 residues. The junction had 8 bases not matched to a gene; V was cut back by 6 bases and J by 9 bases. Germline assignment: CDR1 SQVTM and CDR2 ANQGSEA. The CDR3 loop reads CSVSGLAGEGQYF. The CDR3 coding sequence is TGCAGCGTCTCCGGACTAGCGGGAGAGGGGCAGTACTTC.

This clone was seen a single time. V usage is TRBV28 and J usage is TRBJ2-7, with D possibly matching TRBD1 (5 bases). Germline V gene data show CDR1 as MDHEN and CDR2 as SYDVKM. V was shortened by 2 bases and J by 0 bases, with 8 bases between the two germline ends. The CDR3 has 14 amino acids. The CDR3 reads CASSLAGNSYEQYF. CDR3 bases: TGTGCCAGCAGTTTAGCAGGGAACTCCTACGAGCAGTACTTC.

The chain joins TRBV11-2 to TRBJ2-1; 11 bases map to TRBD2. The germline CDR1 and CDR2 sequences are SGHAT and FQNNGV. Unmatched junction bases numbered 8, after V lost 3 bases and J lost 4 bases. The CDR3 covers 17 residues. This CDR3 is CASSLPGLAEGYNEQFF. The CDR3 DNA reads as TGTGCCAGCAGCTTGCCGGGACTAGCGGAGGGATACAATGAGCAGTTCTTC. The full variable domain, its missing parts supplied by reference TRBV11-2 and TRBJ2-1, is EAGVAQSPRYKIIEKRQSVAFWCNPISGHATLYWYQQILGQGPKLLIQFQNNGVVDDSQLPKDRFSAERLKGVDSTLKIQPAKLEDSAVYLCASSLPGLAEGYNEQFFGPGTRLTVL.

The gene calls are TRBV6-5 and TRBJ1-1, with D hard to call. The CDR3 loop spans 12 amino acids. The ends were cut back, 3 bases at V and 3 bases at J, with 5 bases in the middle. The germline V gene encodes CDR1 MNHEY and CDR2 SVGAGI. In DNA form, the CDR3 reads TGTGCCAGCAGTTATCCAGACACTGAAGCTTTCTTT. Translation: CASSYPDTEAFF.

The rearrangement links TRBV7-2 to TRBJ2-7, with 9 bases matching TRBD2. CDR1 and CDR2 from the germline V gene are SGHTA and FQGNSA. This CDR3 region has 16 residues. The V gene end was trimmed by 5 bases and the J gene end by 4 bases; junction bases not matched to a gene: 12. The CDR3 DNA reads TGTGCCAGCAGCCGCGTCAGAGCGGGGGGTAGGTACGAGCAGTACTTC. Residues: CASSRVRAGGRYEQYF.

The chain joins TRBV3-1 (or the pseudogene TRBV3-2) to TRBJ2-7, with TRBD2 matching over 15 bases. V shed 2 bases, J shed 2 bases, and the junction held 10 bases outside the gene matches. The CDR3 sequence is 19 residues long. Germline lookup yields CDR1 LGHDT and CDR2 YNNKEL (reference sequence). The CDR3 region has the DNA TGTGCCAGCAGCCAATCGGGACTAGCGGGAGGCAGGCTACCCTACGAGCAGTACTTC. Its translation is CASSQSGLAGGRLPYEQYF.

J is TRBJ1-6 and V is TRBV6-6; D is unresolved. This CDR3 has 15 amino acids. Trimming left V 4 bases short and J 2 bases short, with 9 bases between. The germline CDR1 and CDR2 sequences are MNHNY and SVGAGI (reference sequence). The CDR3 is CASSSGTPYNSPLHF. The CDR3 DNA follows: TGTGCCAGCAGTTCTGGAACGCCCTATAATTCACCCCTCCACTTT.

This chain joins TRBV24-1 and TRBJ1-5; a weak D match, TRBD1 (6 bases). CDR3 length equals 14 residues. Deletions cut 3 bases from V and 6 bases from J, with 11 bases between. Per germline, CDR1 KGHDR and CDR2 SFDVKD. CDR3 sequence: CATSDVGGRQPQHF. In nucleotides, the CDR3 is TGTGCCACCAGTGATGTCGGGGGCCGTCAGCCCCAGCATTTT.

The rearrangement links TRBV4-1 to TRBJ2-7; D may match TRBD1 or TRBD2 (5 bases each). Trimming removed 2 bases at V and 2 bases at J, with 13 bases between. Germline V lookup: CDR1 MGHRA, CDR2 YSYEKL. The CDR3 is made up of 15 amino acids. The CDR3, as DNA: TGCGCCAGCAGCCAACTCCGGGACCATACCTACGAGCAGTACTTC. Amino acids: CASSQLRDHTYEQYF.

In this sample, this clone is medium-sized. The chain uses TRBV6-1 and TRBJ2-2, with 10 bases aligning to TRBD2. The junction had 0 bases not matched to a gene; V was cut back by 2 bases and J by 3 bases. The CDR3 is 15 residues long. Germline CDR1 MNHNS, CDR2 SASEGT. The CDR3 nucleotides are TGTGCCAGCAGTGAACTAGCGGGAGACACCGGGGAGCTGTTTTTT. This encodes CASSELAGDTGELFF.

This chain connects TRBV2 to TRBJ2-5; TRBD2 matches 14 bases. This CDR3 comprises 17 residues. V shed 0 bases, J shed 7 bases, and the junction held 7 bases outside the gene matches. Germline CDR1 reads SNHLY; CDR2 reads FYNNEI. This CDR3 is CASSEALGLAGEGTQYF. CDR3 DNA sequence: TGTGCCAGCAGTGAAGCGCTGGGACTAGCGGGAGAGGGGACCCAGTACTTC.

This clone was picked up one time. The gene calls are TRBV30 and TRBJ1-2; D remains unclear. Trimming cost V 3 bases and J 8 bases, with 7 bases left between them. CDR1 is GTSNPN, CDR2 SVGIG, per germline (reference sequence). The CDR3 has 10 amino acids. CDR3 in DNA: TGTGCCTGGAGCAATGGGGGCTACACCTTC. Protein sequence: CAWSNGGYTF.

The chain carries TRBV2 and TRBJ2-5; D may be TRBD1 (5 bases). The CDR3 has 11 amino acids. Germline values: CDR1 SNHLY, CDR2 FYNNEI. V lost 11 bases to trimming and J lost 3 bases, with 10 bases between them. The CDR3 is CAGKGEETQYF. The CDR3 DNA reads as TGTGCCGGCAAAGGGGAAGAGACCCAGTACTTC.

The rearrangement links TRBV7-7 to TRBJ2-5, with 7 bases fitting TRBD2. The V and J ends lost 10 bases and 4 bases, in that order; junction bases with no gene match: 9. From germline, CDR1 is SSHAT and CDR2 FNYEAQ (reference sequence). This CDR3 is 13 amino acids long. CDR3 DNA sequence: TGTGCCACCTCGAGGGAGGGGTCAGAGACCCAGTACTTC. Residues: CATSREGSETQYF.

The rearrangement uses TRBV27 and TRBJ1-3; tentative D call: TRBD1 (5 bases). The V gene lost 5 bases and the J gene lost 4 bases, with 12 bases spanning the gap. The CDR3 has 14 residues. Germline V gene sequence: CDR1 MNHEY, CDR2 SMNVEV (reference sequence). The CDR3 bases are TGTGCCAGCAGTAAAAGGGGATCCGGAAACACCATATATTTT. This translates into CASSKRGSGNTIYF.

V is TRBV27 and J is TRBJ1-1; 8 bases are a match to TRBD1. The CDR3 extends over 17 amino acids. CDR1 and CDR2 from the germline V gene are MNHEY and SMNVEV (reference sequence). J was trimmed by 8 bases and V by 2 bases; bases with no gene match: 16. The CDR3 reads CASSLNAGARGRREAFF. The CDR3 DNA is TGTGCCAGCAGTTTAAATGCAGGGGCCAGGGGGCGGAGGGAAGCTTTCTTT.

V is TRBV7-4 and J is TRBJ1-3, with 8 bases aligning to TRBD1. V shed 4 bases, J shed 4 bases, and the junction held 6 bases outside the gene matches. The CDR3 has 15 amino acids. Germline V gene data show CDR1 as SGHVT and CDR2 as SQSDAQ. CDR3 nucleotides: TGTGCCAGCAGCTGTTGGGACAGGTTCGGAAACACCATATATTTT. This gives the protein CASSCWDRFGNTIYF.

This chain connects TRBV2 to TRBJ2-1, with 9 bases identical to TRBD2. Germline V gene data show CDR1 as SNHLY and CDR2 as FYNNEI. CDR3 size: 12 residues. Germline trimming cut 6 bases from V and 13 bases from J; bases unmatched to any gene: 7. The CDR3 sequence: CASRKSGRPQFF. The CDR3 DNA follows: TGTGCCAGCAGGAAAAGCGGGAGGCCCCAGTTCTTC.

This chain connects TRBV18 to TRBJ1-6, with TRBD1 matching over 7 bases. The V and J ends lost 4 bases and 4 bases, in that order; junction bases with no gene match: 1. Germline CDR1 and CDR2: KGHSH and LQKENI. The CDR3 covers 14 residues. The DNA of the CDR3 is TGTGCCAGCTCACAGGGACAGTATAATTCACCCCTCCACTTT. This translates into CASSQGQYNSPLHF.

The V gene is TRBV3-1 (or the pseudogene TRBV3-2), the J gene TRBJ2-7; maybe TRBD1 (6 bases). The CDR3 spans 17 residues. Trimming took off 1 base at V and 6 bases at J, with 22 bases between the two ends. In germline, CDR1 is LGHDT, CDR2 YNNKEL (reference sequence). The CDR3 DNA reads as TGTGCCAGCAGCCAAGGCCGACTGGGGGCCGACTTCTTCGAGCAGTACTTC. Its protein is CASSQGRLGADFFEQYF.

The chain is built from TRBV5-1 and TRBJ1-4; 7 nucleotides line up with TRBD1. From germline, CDR1 is SGHRS and CDR2 YFSETQ. The CDR3 sequence is 16 residues long. V shed 6 bases, J shed 3 bases, and the junction held 11 bases outside the gene matches. In nucleotides, the CDR3 is TGCGCCAGCACCTACGGAGGGGGCGCGTCTAATGAAAAACTGTTTTTT. As protein: CASTYGGGASNEKLFF. Variable domain in full (rest from reference TRBV5-1 and TRBJ1-4): KAGVTQTPRYLIKTRGQQVTLSCSPISGHRSVSWYQQTPGQGLQFLFEYFSETQRNKGNFPGRFSGRQFSNSRSEMNVSTLELGDSALYLCASTYGGGASNEKLFFGSGTQLSVL.

The V call is TRBV10-3, the J call TRBJ1-6; 11 bases map to TRBD1. The trim removed 6 bases at V and 10 bases at J, leaving 11 bases unmatched. Germline CDR1 and CDR2: ENHRY and SYGVKD. CDR3 length: 16 amino acids. CDR3 coding DNA: TGTGCCATCAGCCTCGCACAGGACAGGGGGCGATCACCCCTCCACTTT. Encoded protein: CAISLAQDRGRSPLHF.

J is TRBJ2-7 and V is TRBV19; 11 bases align to TRBD2. Per germline, CDR1 LNHDA and CDR2 SQIVND (reference sequence). This CDR3 has 17 amino acids. Trimming removed 11 bases from V and 0 bases from J; junction bases left unmatched: 15. CDR3 DNA: TGTGCCTCCCAGGGACTAGCGGACGGAAAAAGCTCCTACGAGCAGTACTTC. Translated, it gives CASQGLADGKSSYEQYF.

The DNA of the CDR3 is TGTGCCAGCAGCTCGAGCGGTACAGGGGTACCGAATTCACCCCTCCACTTT. Its translation is CASSSSGTGVPNSPLHF. The V call is TRBV7-8, the J call TRBJ1-6; 7 nucleotides line up with TRBD1. The V segment lost 4 bases and the J segment 7 bases; nucleotides outside the gene matches: 13. Germline-derived CDR1 and CDR2 are SGHVS and FQNEAQ. This CDR3 spans 17 amino acids.

J is TRBJ1-2 and V is TRBV5-1, with D unresolved. The CDR3 has 13 amino acids. The V gene lost 1 base and the J gene lost 2 bases, with 6 bases spanning the gap. Germline V lookup: CDR1 SGHRS, CDR2 YFSETQ. The CDR3 bases are TGCGCCAGCAGCTTGAGCACAAACTATGGCTACACCTTC. Translated, it gives CASSLSTNYGYTF.